Below, 21 T cell receptor beta chains from the same sample are listed, as sequenced in a study of T cell responses to AZD1222 COVID-19 vaccine. Libraries were prepared by immunoSEQ multiplex PCR; TCRdb keeps only in-frame clonotypes and omits some of them. The sample shows more than 100,000 clones, roughly 91% of them seen only once. The sample consisted of peripheral blood, taken 28 days after the second AZD1222 dose. The source of these receptors is an adult who received the AZD1222 COVID-19 vaccine.

The rearrangement links TRBV10-3 to TRBJ1-3; 7 bases are a match to TRBD1. The CDR3 loop spans 17 amino acids. J lost 0 bases, V lost 1 base, and 6 bases had no gene match. In germline, CDR1 is ENHRY, CDR2 SYGVKD. DNA of the CDR3: TGTGCCATCAGTGAGTTGTACAGGGGAGTCTCTGGAAACACCATATATTTT. It specifies CAISELYRGVSGNTIYF.

This clone has only one observation. The chain joins TRBV6-5 to TRBJ1-6, with D hard to call. Germline CDR1 and CDR2: MNHEY and SVGAGI. CDR3 size: 16 residues. V lost 0 bases to trimming and J lost 3 bases, with 9 bases between them. The CDR3 region has the DNA TGTGCCAGCAGTTACTCAGATAACTTCTATAATTCACCCCTCCACTTT. Its protein product is CASSYSDNFYNSPLHF.

The chain recombines TRBV6-5 with TRBJ2-7; 7 bases fit TRBD1. CDR3 length: 12 residues. Germline CDR1 reads MNHEY; CDR2 reads SVGAGI. Trimming at V came to 8 bases and at J to 5 bases, leaving 6 bases not matched to a gene. The CDR3, as DNA: TGTGCCAGCCGGACAGGTCCCAACGAGCAGTACTTC. Amino acid sequence: CASRTGPNEQYF.

This rearrangement joins TRBV7-9 to TRBJ1-4; no reliable D call. This CDR3 region has 15 residues. The V and J ends lost 5 bases and 5 bases respectively, with 15 bases between them. The germline CDR1 and CDR2 sequences are SEHNR and FQNEAQ (reference sequence). The chain's CDR3 is CASSLLGSQNEKLFF. For the CDR3, the DNA is TGTGCCAGCAGCCTACTCGGGTCCCAAAATGAAAAACTGTTTTTT.

The table lists this clone with a count of one. This chain links TRBV5-4 with TRBJ2-5, with D possibly being TRBD1 (5 bases). Germline V gene lookup returns CDR1 SGHNT and CDR2 YYREEE (reference sequence). The CDR3 loop spans 13 amino acids. Trimming cost V 0 bases and J 3 bases, with 6 bases left between them. The chain's CDR3 is CASSLGREETQYF. The CDR3 nucleotides are TGTGCCAGCAGCTTGGGCAGGGAAGAGACCCAGTACTTC.

This rearrangement joins TRBV3-1 (or the pseudogene TRBV3-2) to TRBJ2-7, with D maybe TRBD1 (6 bases). In germline, CDR1 is LGHDT, CDR2 YNNKEL (reference sequence). Trimming removed 1 base from V and 1 base from J, with 8 bases in between. The CDR3 totals 14 residues. The CDR3 region has the DNA TGTGCCAGCAGCCAAGCACAGGGATCCTACGAGCAGTACTTC. Translated, it gives CASSQAQGSYEQYF.

In this sample, this clone turned up many times. The genes are TRBV19 and TRBJ1-1; 8 bases align to TRBD1. CDR3 length: 16 amino acids. V shed 4 bases and J 2 bases; nucleotides not matched to a gene: 9. The germline V gene has CDR1 LNHDA and CDR2 SQIVND (reference sequence). CDR3 DNA: TGTGCCAGTAGTACGCACAGGGGGAAGGTAAACACTGAAGCTTTCTTT. It codes for CASSTHRGKVNTEAFF.

The sample holds one count of this clone. The chain has TRBV2 and TRBJ2-1, with no clear D. The ends were cut back, 7 bases at V and 8 bases at J, with 12 bases in the middle. Germline V gene lookup returns CDR1 SNHLY and CDR2 FYNNEI. The CDR3 contains 12 residues. The CDR3 bases are TGTGCCAGCAAATTTGGGTCGGATGAGCAGTTCTTC. Translated, it gives CASKFGSDEQFF.

V gene TRBV12-3 or TRBV12-4 combines with J gene TRBJ1-2; D is ambiguous. Trimming left V 6 bases short and J 4 bases short, with 12 bases between. This CDR3 is 13 amino acids long. CDR3 region: CASSPHTSYGYTF. CDR3 DNA: TGTGCCAGCAGCCCGCACACGTCCTATGGCTACACCTTC.

This clone showed up just a few times. The chain links TRBV9 to TRBJ1-6; D perhaps matches TRBD1 (5 bases). The CDR3 contains 16 residues. Germline CDR1 reads SGDLS; CDR2 reads YYNGEE. Trimming took 7 bases from V and 0 from J, leaving 14 bases between them. The CDR3 protein is CASGLQDFSYNSPLHF. CDR3 nucleotide sequence: TGTGCCAGCGGACTACAGGATTTCTCCTATAATTCACCCCTCCACTTT.

The chain is built from TRBV29-1 and TRBJ1-2; no firm D call. This CDR3 region has 13 residues. Germline-derived CDR1 and CDR2 are SQVTM and ANQGSEA. Trimming pared 7 bases from V and 8 bases from J, leaving 20 bases between. The CDR3 region is CSADTPGRGGYTF. CDR3 coding DNA: TGCAGCGCTGACACCCCTGGACGCGGGGGCTACACCTTC.

The chain is built from TRBV3-1 (or the pseudogene TRBV3-2) and TRBJ2-5; perhaps TRBD1 as D (6 bases). The V gene's germline CDR1 is LGHDT and CDR2 YNNKEL (reference sequence). This CDR3 spans 12 amino acids. V was shortened by 6 bases and J by 3 bases, with 8 bases between the two germline ends. In nucleotides, the CDR3 is TGTGCCAGCAGTCCAGGGGAAGAGACCCAGTACTTC. Residues: CASSPGEETQYF.

V gene TRBV18 combines with J gene TRBJ2-1; D is perhaps TRBD1 (6 bases). CDR1 is KGHSH and CDR2 is LQKENI in the germline V gene. CDR3 length equals 14 residues. Trimming removed 3 bases at V and 7 bases at J, with 13 bases between. The CDR3 coding sequence is TGTGCCAGCTCACCTCCGACAGGTAGGAATGAGCAGTTCTTC. Translation: CASSPPTGRNEQFF. Using reference TRBV18 and TRBJ2-1 for the parts outside the CDR3, the full variable domain is NAGVMQNPRHLVRRRGQEARLRCSPMKGHSHVYWYRQLPEEGLKFMVYLQKENIIDESGMPKERFSAEFPKEGPSILRIQQVVRGDSAAYFCASSPPTGRNEQFFGPGTRLTVL.

The chain links TRBV7-2 to TRBJ1-1, with D tentatively TRBD1 (6 bases). The CDR3 contains 13 residues. Germline V gene lookup returns CDR1 SGHTA and CDR2 FQGNSA. With 3 bases removed from V and 5 bases from J, the gap between germline ends came to 10 bases. The CDR3 region has the DNA TGTGCCAGCAGCTTGACCACAGGGACTGAAGCTTTCTTT. Translating gives CASSLTTGTEAFF.

The rearrangement uses TRBV7-9 and TRBJ1-5; tentative D call: TRBD1 (5 bases). The CDR3 consists of 14 residues. Deletions cut 5 bases from V and 8 bases from J, with 16 bases between. The germline CDR1 and CDR2 sequences are SEHNR and FQNEAQ (reference sequence). The DNA for the CDR3 is TGTGCCAGCAGCCCCTCCGGGGGGAGGGAGCCCCAGCATTTT. It specifies CASSPSGGREPQHF. The variable domain in full, with the rest retrieved from reference TRBV7-9 and TRBJ1-5, is DTGVSQNPRHKITKRGQNVTFRCDPISEHNRLYWYRQTLGQGPEFLTYFQNEAQLEKSRLLSDRFSAERPKGSFSTLEIQRTEQGDSAMYLCASSPSGGREPQHFGDGTRLSIL.

The rearrangement uses TRBV30 and TRBJ1-1, with D possibly matching TRBD1 (6 bases). The CDR3 is 13 residues long. V was pared by 4 bases and J by 4 bases, with 13 bases between. CDR1 and CDR2 (germline): GTSNPN, SVGIG (reference sequence). DNA of the CDR3: TGTGCCTGGATCCAAAGGGGGGGCACTGAAGCTTTCTTT. It encodes CAWIQRGGTEAFF.

CDR3 protein: CASSLASQAEKLFF. The CDR3 bases are TGCGCCAGCAGCTTGGCCTCCCAAGCTGAAAAACTGTTTTTT. The rearrangement joins TRBV5-1 to TRBJ1-4; D is unclear. V lost 0 bases to trimming and J lost 7 bases, with 10 bases between them. The CDR3 sequence is 14 residues long. Germline CDR1 SGHRS, CDR2 YFSETQ.

The CDR3 coding sequence is TGTGCTAGTGGACCGGACAGGGCCTATGGCTACACCTTC. Translating it yields CASGPDRAYGYTF. The rearrangement uses TRBV12-5 and TRBJ1-2; 8 positions agree with TRBD1. The germline gives CDR1 LGHNT, CDR2 FRNRAP. CDR3 length: 13 residues. Trimming removed 6 bases from V and 4 bases from J; junction bases left unmatched: 4.

This chain uses TRBV30 with TRBJ1-2; D remains unclear. Germline CDR1 and CDR2: GTSNPN and SVGIG (reference sequence). V dropped 4 bases and J dropped 3 bases, with 9 bases sitting between them. The CDR3 consists of 12 residues. CDR3 in amino acids: CAWTENYYGYTF. CDR3 in DNA: TGTGCCTGGACCGAGAATTACTATGGCTACACCTTC.

The chain carries TRBV5-6 and TRBJ2-7; D remains ambiguous. V lost 0 bases and J lost 4, with 5 bases in between. This CDR3 is 12 amino acids long. CDR1 and CDR2 from the germline V gene are SGHDT and YYEEEE. The CDR3 nucleotides read TGTGCCAGCAGCTTGGATCGGTACGAGCAGTACTTC. This codes for CASSLDRYEQYF.

This CDR3 is CASSEAFLGREQYF. The CDR3 DNA reads TGTGCCAGCAGTGAAGCGTTTCTCGGGAGGGAGCAGTACTTC. The chain employs TRBV2 and TRBJ2-7; 7 bases agree with TRBD2. Germline V gene sequence: CDR1 SNHLY, CDR2 FYNNEI. Trimming cost V 0 bases and J 7 bases; bases outside gene matches: 6. CDR3 length: 14 amino acids.